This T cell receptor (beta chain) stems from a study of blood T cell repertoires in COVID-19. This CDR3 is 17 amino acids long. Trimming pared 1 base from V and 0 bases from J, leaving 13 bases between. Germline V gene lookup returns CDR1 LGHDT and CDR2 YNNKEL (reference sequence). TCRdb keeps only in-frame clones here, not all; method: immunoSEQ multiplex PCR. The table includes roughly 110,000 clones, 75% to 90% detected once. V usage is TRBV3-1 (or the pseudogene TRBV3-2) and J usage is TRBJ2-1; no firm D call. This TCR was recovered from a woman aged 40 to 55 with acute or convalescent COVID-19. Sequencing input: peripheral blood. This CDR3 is CASSQGPAWSSYNEQFF. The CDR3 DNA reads TGTGCCAGCAGCCAAGGGCCCGCTTGGAGCTCCTACAATGAGCAGTTCTTC.